This record concerns one T cell receptor beta chain sequence. The germline CDR1 and CDR2 sequences are SEHNR and FQNEAQ (reference sequence). The CDR3 is 12 amino acids. Trimming removed 6 bases from V and 7 bases from J, with 11 bases in between. Sequenced by immunoSEQ multiplex PCR; TCRdb stores in-frame clones only, minus some. Of approximately 280,000 clones listed, approximately 88% are singletons. These data come from a study of blood T cell repertoires in COVID-19. The TCR originated in a man between 18 and 35 years old with active or convalescent COVID-19. The V gene is TRBV7-9, the J gene TRBJ2-3; D is undetermined. Sequencing input: peripheral blood. Here the CDR3 DNA reads TGTGCCAGCAGGGCAGTCAGAAATACGCAGTATTTT. Protein product: CASRAVRNTQYF. Looking up the rest from reference TRBV7-9 and TRBJ2-3 gives the full variable domain: DTGVSQNPRHKITKRGQNVTFRCDPISEHNRLYWYRQTLGQGPEFLTYFQNEAQLEKSRLLSDRFSAERPKGSFSTLEIQRTEQGDSAMYLCASRAVRNTQYFGPGTRLTVL.